This T cell receptor (beta chain) is drawn from a study of shared clonotypes between healthy human individuals. The wider study: Three men and two women, aged 18 to 49, were donors.

Study-wide findings and caveats: Clonotype sharing among donors likely depends on sequencing depth. About 5% of naive CD4 clonotypes were shared across a few donors. Naive subsets typically showed greater estimated richness than memory subsets.

Sequenced by immunoSEQ multiplex PCR; TCRdb stores in-frame clones only, minus some. Of about 2.3 million clones listed, approximately 90% are singletons. Comments on this clone: Its antigen is unknown.

The source of this sequence is a man younger than 35 in good health. Some clones in this sample may be carry-over from other donors' samples. The sequenced sample was naive CD4+ T cells from PBMCs. Subset given: CD45RA+ positively selected.

As DNA, the CDR3 is TGTGCCAGCAGTTTAATCCCGGGACCGCATTTAAGAATGAACACTGAAGCTTTCTTT. Residues: CASSLIPGPHLRMNTEAFF. The chain joins TRBV27 to TRBJ1-1, with D perhaps TRBD1 (5 bases). Germline CDR1 and CDR2: MNHEY and SMNVEV (reference sequence). This CDR3 is 19 amino acids long. V lost 2 bases and J 0 bases, leaving 22 bases between the germline ends.